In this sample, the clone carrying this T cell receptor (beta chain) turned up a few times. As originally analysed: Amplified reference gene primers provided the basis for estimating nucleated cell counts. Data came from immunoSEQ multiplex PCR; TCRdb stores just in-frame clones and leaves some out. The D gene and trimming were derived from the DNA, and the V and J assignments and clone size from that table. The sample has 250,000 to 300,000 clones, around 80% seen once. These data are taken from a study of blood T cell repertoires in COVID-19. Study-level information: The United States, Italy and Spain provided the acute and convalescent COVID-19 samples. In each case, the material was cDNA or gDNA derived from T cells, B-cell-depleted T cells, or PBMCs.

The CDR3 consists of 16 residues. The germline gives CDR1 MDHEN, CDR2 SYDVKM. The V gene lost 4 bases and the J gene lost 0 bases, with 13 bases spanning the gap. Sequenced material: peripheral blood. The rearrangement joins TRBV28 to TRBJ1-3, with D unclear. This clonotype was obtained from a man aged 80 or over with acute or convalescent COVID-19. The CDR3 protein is CASSYTYGVSGNTIYF. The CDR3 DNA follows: TGTGCCAGCAGTTATACGTACGGAGTCTCTGGAAACACCATATATTTT.